Below, one TCR beta chain is given with its context. TCRdb's table, derived via immunoSEQ multiplex PCR, lists solely in-frame clones and lacks some. The top ten hold about 0.73% of the sample, which has some 50,000 clones, approximately 75% seen once. This sample is drawn from a study of OX40 agonist ivuxolimab in advanced cancers. Prior autoimmune disease or systemic immunosuppression barred patients. Trimming pared 3 bases from V and 7 bases from J, leaving 15 bases between. CDR3 length: 13 amino acids. CDR1 is SQVTM, CDR2 ANQGSEA, per germline. This specimen was CD4+ or CD8+ T cells sorted from blood, taken in a trial of the OX40 agonist ivuxolimab. This sequence joins TRBV29-1 and TRBJ2-5; no definite D call. The TCR comes from an adult with an advanced solid tumor such as melanoma, head and neck, liver or kidney cancer. The CDR3 protein is CSVEGSAVGTQYF. For the CDR3, the DNA is TGCAGCGTTGAGGGGTCGGCGGTCGGGACCCAGTACTTC.